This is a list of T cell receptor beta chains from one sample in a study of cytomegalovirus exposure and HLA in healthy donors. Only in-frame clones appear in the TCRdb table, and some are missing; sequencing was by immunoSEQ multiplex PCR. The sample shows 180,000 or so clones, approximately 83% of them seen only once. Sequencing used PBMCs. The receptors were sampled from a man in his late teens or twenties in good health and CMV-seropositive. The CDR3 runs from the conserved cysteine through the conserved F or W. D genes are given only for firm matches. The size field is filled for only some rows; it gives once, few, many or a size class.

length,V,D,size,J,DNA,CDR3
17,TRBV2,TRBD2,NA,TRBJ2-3,TGTGCCAGCAGTGTACCGGCGGGGGGCCAGGGAACAGATACGCAGTATTTT,CASSVPAGGQGTDTQYF
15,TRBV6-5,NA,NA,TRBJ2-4,TGTGCCAGCAGGCCCGAGATACTCTCCAAAAACATTCAGTACTTC,CASRPEILSKNIQYF
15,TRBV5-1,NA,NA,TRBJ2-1,TGCGCCAGCAGCTTGCTCCCGGGGGACTTGGGTGAGCAGTTCTTC,CASSLLPGDLGEQFF
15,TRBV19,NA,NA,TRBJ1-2,TGTGCCAGTAGACACACCACCGGCGGTCACTATGGCTACACCTTC,CASRHTTGGHYGYTF
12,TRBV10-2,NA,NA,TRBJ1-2,TGCGCCAGCAGGGATTTTCAGGGGGGCTACACCTTC,CASRDFQGGYTF
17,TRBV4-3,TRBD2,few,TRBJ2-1,TGCGCCAGCAGCCAGGGTAGCGGGGGGCCCTCCTACAATGAGCAGTTCTTC,CASSQGSGGPSYNEQFF
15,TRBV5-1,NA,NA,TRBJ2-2,TGCGCCAGCAGCTTGGGTACAGCTAACACCGGGGAGCTGTTTTTT,CASSLGTANTGELFF
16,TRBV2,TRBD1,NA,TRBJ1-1,TGTGCCAGCAGTCCCTACCGTTTCGACAGGGGCACTGAAGCTTTCTTT,CASSPYRFDRGTEAFF
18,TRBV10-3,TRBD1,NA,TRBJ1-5,TGTGCCATCAGTGAGGGGGCTACAGGGGGGTACGGCAATCAGCCCCAGCATTTT,CAISEGATGGYGNQPQHF
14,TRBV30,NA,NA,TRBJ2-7,TGTGCCTGGAGAGACGATACAGGTACCCTAGAGCAGTACTTC,CAWRDDTGTLEQYF
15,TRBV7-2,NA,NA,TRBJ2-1,TGTGCCAGCAGGCCCCCCCCTCCAGCGAGTAATGAGCAGTTCTTC,CASRPPPPASNEQFF
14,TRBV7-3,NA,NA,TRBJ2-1,TGTGCCAGCAGCCCACGGGGGAGCTACAATGAGCAGTTCTTC,CASSPRGSYNEQFF
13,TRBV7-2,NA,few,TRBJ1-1,TGTGCCAGCAGCTTAAGCATTAACACTGAAGCTTTCTTT,CASSLSINTEAFF
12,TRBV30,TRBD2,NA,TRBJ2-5,TGTGCCTGGAGTGTCGGGGGGGAGACCCAGTACTTC,CAWSVGGETQYF
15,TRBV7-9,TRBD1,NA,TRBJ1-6,TGTGCCAGCAGCCTGCGGGACAGGGAAGCTTCACCCCTCCACTTT,CASSLRDREASPLHF
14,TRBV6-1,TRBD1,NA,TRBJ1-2,TGTGCCAGCAGTGAAAACACAGGGGAATATGGCTACACCTTC,CASSENTGEYGYTF
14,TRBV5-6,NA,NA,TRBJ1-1,TGTGCCAGCAGCTTGGCCGGTGCGGGCCCTCAAGCTTTCTTT,CASSLAGAGPQAFF
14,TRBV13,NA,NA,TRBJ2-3,TGTGCCAGCAGCCTATTCGACACCCCAGATACGCAGTATTTT,CASSLFDTPDTQYF
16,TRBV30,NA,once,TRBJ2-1,TGTGCCTGGAGTGATAGGTGGGGGGGCGGAGGCGATGAGCAGTTCTTC,CAWSDRWGGGGDEQFF